The 19 T cell receptor beta chains presented below share a single source sample, sequenced in a study of T cells in Graves' hyperthyroidism and ophthalmopathy. RNA transcripts yielded amplified TCR beta CDR3 regions. The primer set for the first-round RT-PCR of the TCR CDR3 was HTBI. TCRdb independently ran MiXCR on the multiplex PCR reads; one entry per CDR3 protein. The data contain over 650,000 distinct CDR3 sequences, less than 20% of them singletons. Sequencing was carried out using blood. These receptors originate from a man between 18 and 29 years old with Graves' hyperthyroidism.

This clonotype came up many times. The V and J genes are TRBV11-2 and TRBJ2-3, with 9 bases that match TRBD2. Germline V gene sequence: CDR1 SGHAT, CDR2 FQNNGV. The CDR3 totals 16 residues. J lost 0 bases, V lost 5 bases, and 6 bases had no gene match. The CDR3, as DNA: TGTGCCAGCAGCCCCCTGACTAGCGGAAGCACAGATACGCAGTATTTT. Protein product: CASSPLTSGSTDTQYF.

This clonotype occurred a few times. The genes are TRBV30 and TRBJ1-5; the D is unclear. The germline V and J ends were trimmed by 3 bases and 0 bases, with 6 bases remaining between them. CDR1 is GTSNPN, CDR2 SVGIG, per germline (reference sequence). The CDR3 has 13 residues. The CDR3 protein is CAWRRDSNQPQHF. The CDR3 nucleotides are TGTGCCTGGAGGCGGGATAGCAATCAGCCCCAGCATTTT.

The rearrangement joins TRBV14 to TRBJ2-7, with D unclear. This CDR3 has 13 residues. Between the trimmed V and J ends, which lost 4 bases and 6 bases, there was a span of 13 bases. CDR1 is SGHDN and CDR2 is FVKESK in the germline V gene. In DNA form, the CDR3 reads TGTGCCAGCAGCCCCCGCCAGGTCGCCGAGCAGTACTTC. Protein: CASSPRQVAEQYF.

This clonotype was seen many times. This rearrangement joins TRBV28 to TRBJ2-5; D uncertain. Trimming removed 1 base at V and 0 bases at J, with 9 bases between. This CDR3 spans 15 amino acids. Per the germline V gene, CDR1 is MDHEN and CDR2 is SYDVKM. CDR3 residues: CASSLLWSNQETQYF. CDR3 in DNA: TGTGCCAGCAGTTTATTGTGGAGCAACCAAGAGACCCAGTACTTC. Drawing the rest from reference TRBV28 and TRBJ2-5, the complete variable domain is DVKVTQSSRYLVKRTGEKVFLECVQDMDHENMFWYRQDPGLGLRLIYFSYDVKMKEKGDIPEGYSVSREKKERFSLILESASTNQTSMYLCASSLLWSNQETQYFGPGTRLLVL.

This clonotype was observed many times. The chain employs TRBV2 and TRBJ2-5, with D perhaps TRBD1 or TRBD2 (5 bases each). This CDR3 is 14 amino acids long. The germline V gene encodes CDR1 SNHLY and CDR2 FYNNEI. Trimming removed 6 bases at V and 2 bases at J, with 13 bases between. CDR3 sequence: CASRPGRKQETQYF. DNA for the CDR3: TGTGCCAGCAGGCCGGGACGTAAGCAAGAGACCCAGTACTTC.

This clonotype was recorded many times. The chain uses TRBV2 and TRBJ1-4; 7 bases match TRBD1. The CDR3 runs 13 residues. The trim removed 4 bases at V and 4 bases at J, leaving 0 bases unmatched. Germline V gene data show CDR1 as SNHLY and CDR2 as FYNNEI. The CDR3 loop reads CASSGQGNEKLFF. The CDR3 region has the DNA TGTGCCAGCAGTGGACAGGGTAATGAAAAACTGTTTTTT.

There are many counts of this clonotype. J is TRBJ1-5 and V is TRBV28; a possible D gene is TRBD1 (5 bases). The CDR3 has 13 amino acids. V was shortened by 5 bases and J by 7 bases, with 12 bases between the two germline ends. CDR1 is MDHEN and CDR2 is SYDVKM in the germline V gene. Here the CDR3 DNA reads TGTGCCAGCAGTCGGGGGGTGTACCAGCCCCAGCATTTT. This translates into CASSRGVYQPQHF.

The chain uses TRBV28 and TRBJ1-3; D gene uncertain. The CDR3 spans 10 residues. Deletions cut 5 bases from V and 7 bases from J, with 3 bases between. From germline, CDR1 is MDHEN and CDR2 SYDVKM. The CDR3 DNA reads TGTGCCAGCAGTCGGAACACCATATATTTT. Protein sequence: CASSRNTIYF. Together with reference TRBV28 and TRBJ1-3, the CDR3 gives the full variable domain: DVKVTQSSRYLVKRTGEKVFLECVQDMDHENMFWYRQDPGLGLRLIYFSYDVKMKEKGDIPEGYSVSREKKERFSLILESASTNQTSMYLCASSRNTIYFGEGSWLTVV.

This chain connects TRBV4-3 to TRBJ2-1; possibly TRBD2 for D (7 bases). With 1 base removed from V and 2 bases from J, the gap between germline ends came to 18 bases. CDR1 and CDR2 from the germline V gene are LGHNA and YSLEER. The CDR3 sequence is 18 residues long. For the CDR3, the DNA is TGCGCCAGCAGCCAAGTTTACTCGGGGGAGGGGGCCTACAATGAGCAGTTCTTC. It codes for CASSQVYSGEGAYNEQFF.

This clonotype was detected many times. Written as DNA, the CDR3 is TGTGCCAGCAGCGAGGGCATCTCCTACAATGAGCAGTTCTTC. Translating it yields CASSEGISYNEQFF. V usage is TRBV27 and J usage is TRBJ2-1; D may be TRBD2 (5 bases). Germline CDR1 MNHEY, CDR2 SMNVEV (reference sequence). Trimming took 6 bases from V and 0 from J, leaving 9 bases between them. This CDR3 spans 14 amino acids.

This clonotype was detected only a few times. The gene calls are TRBV7-9 and TRBJ2-2; possibly TRBD2 for D (6 bases). Trimming pared 6 bases from V and 6 bases from J, leaving 8 bases between. Per germline, CDR1 SEHNR and CDR2 FQNEAQ (reference sequence). This CDR3 region has 12 residues. Here the CDR3 reads CASREGPGELFF. In DNA form, the CDR3 reads TGTGCCAGCAGGGAGGGGCCCGGGGAGCTGTTTTTT.

This clonotype was observed a handful of times. In DNA form, the CDR3 reads TGCAGCGTTGGGACACTTGAGCAGTTCTTC. Translated, it gives CSVGTLEQFF. The chain is built from TRBV29-1 and TRBJ2-1, with D possibly matching TRBD1 (5 bases). This CDR3 contains 10 residues. V gave up 4 bases and J gave up 9 bases, with 7 bases separating them. Germline V gives CDR1 SQVTM, CDR2 ANQGSEA.

This clonotype turned up a few times. The chain combines TRBV2 with TRBJ2-7; 12 bases are a match to TRBD2. This CDR3 has 15 amino acids. With V trimmed by 3 bases and J by 2 bases, 2 bases remained unmatched. From germline, CDR1 is SNHLY and CDR2 FYNNEI. CDR3 region: CASSDGTSGPYEQYF. The DNA for the CDR3 is TGTGCCAGCAGTGACGGGACTAGCGGGCCCTACGAGCAGTACTTC.

The table lists this clonotype with a few counts. This chain joins TRBV15 and TRBJ1-5; D call uncertain. The V gene's germline CDR1 is LNHNV and CDR2 YYDKDF (reference sequence). The CDR3 spans 13 residues. The ends were cut back, 1 base at V and 4 bases at J, with 5 bases in the middle. The CDR3 DNA reads as TGTGCCACCAGCAGAGGGTTGAATCAGCCCCAGCATTTT. Protein sequence: CATSRGLNQPQHF.

There are many counts of this clonotype. The chain employs TRBV6-1 and TRBJ2-7; D uncertain. The V gene lost 3 bases and the J gene lost 4 bases, with 10 bases spanning the gap. The CDR3 has 13 amino acids. Germline V lookup: CDR1 MNHNS, CDR2 SASEGT. The CDR3, as DNA: TGTGCCAGCAGTGATACCGGGCCTTACGAGCAGTACTTC. Translation gives CASSDTGPYEQYF.

The chain uses TRBV27 and TRBJ2-7, with 9 bases aligning to TRBD1. Germline V lookup: CDR1 MNHEY, CDR2 SMNVEV (reference sequence). The CDR3 length is 14 residues. V gave up 2 bases and J gave up 5 bases; unmatched junction bases: 4. CDR3 protein: CASSLRRTGDEQYF. DNA of the CDR3: TGTGCCAGCAGTTTAAGGAGGACAGGGGACGAGCAGTACTTC.

This chain uses TRBV7-6 with TRBJ2-3; 7 nucleotides line up with TRBD2. J was trimmed by 3 bases and V by 2 bases; bases with no gene match: 11. This CDR3 is built from 17 residues. The germline V gene encodes CDR1 SGHVS and CDR2 FNYEAQ. The CDR3 nucleotides read TGTGCCAGCAGCTTATCCATACGGGGAGGGACGACAGATACGCAGTATTTT. Amino acids: CASSLSIRGGTTDTQYF. The variable domain in full, completed from reference TRBV7-6 and TRBJ2-3, reads GAGVSQSPRYKVTKRGQDVALRCDPISGHVSLYWYRQALGQGPEFLTYFNYEAQQDKSGLPNDRFSAERPEGSISTLTIQRTEQRDSAMYRCASSLSIRGGTTDTQYFGPGTRLTVL.

This clonotype was detected many times. V and J are TRBV12-3 or TRBV12-4 and TRBJ1-1; D is possibly TRBD1 (5 bases). The CDR3 has 16 residues. The V and J ends lost 7 bases and 4 bases respectively, with 22 bases between them. The CDR3 protein is CASTQRGGQSGTEAFF. CDR3 sequence (DNA): TGTGCCAGCACCCAAAGGGGTGGACAATCGGGCACTGAAGCTTTCTTT.

This clonotype was picked up a small number of times. The CDR3 spells CASSHRDRGLFEAFF. The DNA of the CDR3 is TGTGCCAGCAGCCACCGGGACAGGGGGCTCTTTGAAGCTTTCTTT. The chain uses TRBV7-9 and TRBJ1-1; 12 nucleotides line up with TRBD1. J was trimmed by 7 bases and V by 5 bases; bases with no gene match: 8. This CDR3 is built from 15 residues. Germline values: CDR1 SEHNR, CDR2 FQNEAQ (reference sequence).